The source of this T cell receptor beta chain is a study of technical replicates of blood from a few donors. The germline gives CDR1 SGHTA, CDR2 FQGNSA. V lost 7 bases to trimming and J lost 0 bases, with 10 bases between them. The CDR3 loop spans 14 amino acids. Data came from immunoSEQ multiplex PCR; TCRdb stores just in-frame clones and leaves some out. The sample has around 81,000 clones, nearly 97% seen once. The sequence derives from a human donor in good health. The chain joins TRBV7-2 to TRBJ2-4; no reliable D call. The sample comprised T cells isolated from PBMCs. The CDR3 nucleotides read TGTGCCAGCACCCGGTTCGAAGCCAAAAACATTCAGTACTTC. This sequence encodes CASTRFEAKNIQYF.